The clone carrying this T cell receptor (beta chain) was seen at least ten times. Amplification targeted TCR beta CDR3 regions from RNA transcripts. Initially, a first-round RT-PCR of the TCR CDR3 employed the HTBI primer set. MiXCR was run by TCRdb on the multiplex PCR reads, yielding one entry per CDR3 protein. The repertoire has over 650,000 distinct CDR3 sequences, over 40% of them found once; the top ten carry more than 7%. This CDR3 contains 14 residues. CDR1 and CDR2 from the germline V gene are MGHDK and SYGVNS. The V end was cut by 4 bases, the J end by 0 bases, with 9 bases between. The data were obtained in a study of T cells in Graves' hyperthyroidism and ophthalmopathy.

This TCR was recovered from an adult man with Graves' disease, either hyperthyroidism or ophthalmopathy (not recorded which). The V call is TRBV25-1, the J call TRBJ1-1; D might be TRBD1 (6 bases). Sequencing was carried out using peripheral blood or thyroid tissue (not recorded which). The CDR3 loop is CASSAGHLNTEAFF. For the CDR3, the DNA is TGTGCCAGCAGTGCGGGACACTTGAACACTGAAGCTTTCTTT.